What follows describes a single T cell receptor (beta chain). This CDR3 contains 13 residues. Germline lookup yields CDR1 LNHDA and CDR2 SQIVND (reference sequence). V was shortened by 2 bases and J by 4 bases, with 6 bases between the two germline ends. This sample is drawn from a study of cytotoxic CD8 clonotypes in ibrutinib-treated CLL. Produced via immunoSEQ multiplex PCR; TCRdb's table is partial and in-frame only. The data contain over 130,000 clones, more than 70% of them singletons. The chain employs TRBV19 and TRBJ1-5; D not resolved. This receptor was identified in a human donor with chronic lymphocytic leukemia. Sequencing used PBMCs, obtained after 36 months of ibrutinib treatment. CDR3 in DNA: TGTGCCAGTAGTATAATGGGAAATCAGCCCCAGCATTTT. Amino acids: CASSIMGNQPQHF.